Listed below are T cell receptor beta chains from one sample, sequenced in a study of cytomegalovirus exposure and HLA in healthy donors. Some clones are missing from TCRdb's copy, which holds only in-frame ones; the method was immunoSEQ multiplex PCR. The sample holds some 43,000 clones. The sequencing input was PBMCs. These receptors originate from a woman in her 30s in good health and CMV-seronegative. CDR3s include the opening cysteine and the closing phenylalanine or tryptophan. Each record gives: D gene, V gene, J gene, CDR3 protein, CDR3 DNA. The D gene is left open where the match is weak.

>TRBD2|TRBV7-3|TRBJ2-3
CASSPAGADTQYF
TGTGCCAGCAGCCCTGCGGGAGCGGATACGCAGTATTTT
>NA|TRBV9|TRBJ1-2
CASTPVVSFGGYTF
TGTGCCAGCACCCCAGTGGTGTCATTTGGCGGCTACACCTTC
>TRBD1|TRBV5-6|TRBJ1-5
CASSVQGASQPQHF
TGTGCCAGCAGCGTACAGGGGGCGAGTCAGCCCCAGCATTTT
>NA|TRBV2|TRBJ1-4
CASSDLVSDEKLFF
TGTGCCAGCAGTGATCTGGTCTCAGATGAAAAACTGTTTTTT
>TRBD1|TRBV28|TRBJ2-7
CASSGTGTAIYEQYF
TGTGCCAGCAGTGGAACCGGGACAGCTATCTACGAGCAGTACTTC
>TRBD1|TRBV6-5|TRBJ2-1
CASSYSGTGAHGQFF
TGTGCCAGCAGTTACTCCGGGACAGGGGCCCATGGGCAGTTCTTC
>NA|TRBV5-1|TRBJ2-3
CASSPFTDTQYF
TGCGCCAGCAGCCCTTTCACAGATACGCAGTATTTT
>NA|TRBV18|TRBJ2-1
CASSPTSYNEQFF
TGTGCCAGCTCACCGACTAGCTACAATGAGCAGTTCTTC
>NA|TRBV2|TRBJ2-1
CAGLAIYNEQFF
TGTGCCGGGCTAGCGATCTACAATGAGCAGTTCTTC
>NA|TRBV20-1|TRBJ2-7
CSATGTYEQYF
TGCAGTGCTACCGGGACTTACGAGCAGTACTTC
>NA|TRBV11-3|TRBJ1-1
CASSPGGNTEAFF
TGTGCCAGCAGCCCGGGGGGGAACACTGAAGCTTTCTTT
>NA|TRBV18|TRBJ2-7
CASSPTLATYEQYF
TGTGCCAGCTCACCAACCCTAGCGACCTACGAGCAGTACTTC
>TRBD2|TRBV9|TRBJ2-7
CASSVGLAGEAYEQYF
TGTGCCAGCAGCGTGGGGCTAGCGGGAGAAGCCTACGAGCAGTACTTC
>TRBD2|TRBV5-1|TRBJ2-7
CASSYSGTSYEQYF
TGCGCCAGCAGCTATTCCGGGACTAGCTACGAGCAGTACTTC
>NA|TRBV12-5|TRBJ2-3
CASGTGTSYTDTQYF
TGTGCTAGTGGAACCGGGACAAGCTACACAGATACGCAGTATTTT
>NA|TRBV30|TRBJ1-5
CAWSVREVVNGNQPQHF
TGTGCCTGGAGTGTACGAGAGGTAGTGAATGGCAATCAGCCCCAGCATTTT
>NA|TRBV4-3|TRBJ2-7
CASSIVWDTITYEQYF
TGCGCCAGCAGTATAGTTTGGGACACCATAACCTACGAGCAGTACTTC
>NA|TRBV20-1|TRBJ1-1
CIGRHYTEAFF
TGCATCGGGAGACACTACACTGAAGCTTTCTTT
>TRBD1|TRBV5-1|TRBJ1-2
CASSEGQGEINYGYTF
TGCGCCAGCAGCGAGGGACAGGGGGAGATTAACTATGGCTACACCTTC
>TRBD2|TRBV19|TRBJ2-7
CASSTRLASYEQYF
TGTGCCAGTAGTACGCGACTAGCTTCCTACGAGCAGTACTTC
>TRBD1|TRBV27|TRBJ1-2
CASSTGDGLYGYTF
TGTGCCAGCAGCACAGGGGATGGGCTCTATGGCTACACCTTC
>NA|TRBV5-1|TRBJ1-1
CASSSPDRINTEAFF
TGCGCCAGCAGCTCCCCCGACAGGATCAACACTGAAGCTTTCTTT